The sequence of this T cell receptor (beta chain) was determined in a study of regulatory T cells in long-lasting Graves disease. HTBI primers from iRepertoire and Arm-PCR of CDR3 regions yielded the TCR beta libraries. TCRdb processed the multiplex PCR reads anew with MiXCR; each CDR3 protein has one entry. The data show approximately 470,000 distinct CDR3 sequences, with 15% to 20% seen just once and 12% held by the top ten. Time point here: newly diagnosed GD, antithyroid drugs for less than 3 months. RNA from PBMCs was the source of the TCR library. Notes on this clonotype: Antigen unknown.

Overall study results and limits: Shared public clonotypes totalled over 2,500 in persistent patients, compared with roughly 970 in new patients.

The same data also went into a second study, on T cells in Graves' hyperthyroidism and ophthalmopathy. That source notes: Blood also held most thyroid clonotypes expanded beyond 0.001.

The specimen comprised peripheral blood mononuclear cells (PBMCs), sampled at new diagnosis, from a patient treated with antithyroid drugs. This clonotype was obtained from a man aged 35 to 55 with Graves disease.

The CDR3: CAISEGGGFNSPLHF. For the CDR3, the DNA is TGTGCCATCAGTGAAGGGGGAGGTTTTAATTCACCCCTCCACTTT. This chain uses TRBV10-3 with TRBJ1-6; TRBD1 might be the D (6 bases). Trimming shortened V by 3 bases and J by 6 bases, and 12 bases separated the two germline ends. The CDR3 is made up of 15 amino acids. The germline gives CDR1 ENHRY, CDR2 SYGVKD.